This is a list of T cell receptor beta chains from one sample in a study of cytomegalovirus exposure and HLA in healthy donors. The assay was immunoSEQ multiplex PCR, and TCRdb's table has in-frame clones only and misses some. Of roughly 120,000 clones in the sample, 60% to 80% were seen once. The specimen was PBMCs. Receptors originate from a man between 50 and 59 years old in good health and CMV-seropositive. Each CDR3 is given with its conserved first and last residue. Fields, in order: D gene, V gene, clone size, J gene, CDR3 protein, CDR3 DNA. D genes are given only for firm matches. Size tells how often a clone was seen (once, few, many) or the class of an expanded clone, and some rows leave it out.

NA	TRBV4-3	NA	TRBJ1-2	CASSQDPRGDYGYTF	TGCGCCAGCAGCCAAGATCCTAGGGGTGACTATGGCTACACCTTC
NA	TRBV9	few	TRBJ2-1	CASSLTGQNNEQFF	TGTGCCAGCAGCCTCACCGGACAGAACAATGAGCAGTTCTTC
TRBD1	TRBV4-3	NA	TRBJ2-2	CASSPPGTSVGTGGLTGELFF	TGCGCCAGCAGCCCTCCCGGGACCTCGGTCGGGACAGGGGGCCTCACTGGGGAGCTGTTTTTT
TRBD1	TRBV10-1	NA	TRBJ1-2	CASSESRTGIYGYTF	TGCGCCAGCAGTGAGTCGCGGACAGGGATCTATGGCTACACCTTC
TRBD1	TRBV14	few	TRBJ2-7	CASSQWRTGVGEQYF	TGTGCCAGCAGCCAATGGCGGACAGGGGTAGGCGAGCAGTACTTC
TRBD1	TRBV5-8	NA	TRBJ2-1	CASSSTGGSYNEQFF	TGTGCCAGCAGCTCGACAGGGGGATCCTACAATGAGCAGTTCTTC
TRBD1	TRBV4-2	NA	TRBJ1-1	CASSHFPSGTGGMNTEAFF	TGTGCCAGCAGCCATTTCCCATCCGGGACAGGGGGCATGAACACTGAAGCTTTCTTT
NA	TRBV7-9	NA	TRBJ1-2	CASSLDPRVRGYTF	TGTGCCAGCAGCTTAGATCCCAGGGTTCGCGGCTACACCTTC
NA	TRBV27	NA	TRBJ2-5	CASSLFYAQETQYF	TGTGCCAGCAGTTTATTCTATGCCCAAGAGACCCAGTACTTC
NA	TRBV27	NA	TRBJ2-1	CASGHGVDEQFF	TGTGCCAGCGGGCACGGGGTCGATGAGCAGTTCTTC
TRBD2	TRBV5-4	NA	TRBJ2-2	CASRGDTGELFF	TGTGCCTCCCGGGGGGACACCGGGGAGCTGTTTTTT
TRBD2	TRBV9	once	TRBJ2-3	CASSVGPSGGEDTQYF	TGTGCCAGCAGCGTAGGTCCTAGCGGGGGCGAGGATACGCAGTATTTT
NA	TRBV11-3	NA	TRBJ1-1	CASSYKVRGNTEAFF	TGTGCCAGCAGCTATAAGGTTCGGGGGAACACTGAAGCTTTCTTT
TRBD1	TRBV29-1	few	TRBJ2-5	CSVTTGMETQYF	TGCAGCGTAACGACAGGGATGGAGACCCAGTACTTC
NA	TRBV7-9	NA	TRBJ1-1	CASSNTGFTEAFF	TGTGCCAGCAGCAATACAGGTTTCACTGAAGCTTTCTTT
NA	TRBV10-3	NA	TRBJ1-6	CAISVGKIYNSPLHF	TGTGCCATCAGTGTTGGCAAAATCTATAATTCACCCCTCCACTTT
NA	TRBV2	NA	TRBJ2-5	CASSVLGGGQETQYF	TGTGCCAGCAGTGTCCTTGGCGGCGGGCAAGAGACCCAGTACTTC
NA	TRBV2	few	TRBJ1-5	CASSENKGLWGGNQPQHF	TGTGCCAGCAGTGAAAATAAGGGGCTGTGGGGCGGCAATCAGCCCCAGCATTTT
NA	TRBV19	NA	TRBJ2-7	CASSFHISYEQYF	TGTGCCAGTAGTTTCCACATTTCCTACGAGCAGTACTTC
NA	TRBV5-4	NA	TRBJ2-1	CASTTGGSLYNEQFF	TGTGCCAGCACCACCGGGGGAAGCCTCTACAATGAGCAGTTCTTC
TRBD2	TRBV29-1	NA	TRBJ2-5	CSVYRPGGGQETQYF	TGCAGCGTCTACCGCCCCGGGGGGGGCCAAGAGACCCAGTACTTC
TRBD1	TRBV5-6	NA	TRBJ1-1	CASSLAGTENTEAFF	TGTGCCAGCAGCTTGGCCGGGACAGAGAACACTGAAGCTTTCTTT
NA	TRBV7-6	NA	TRBJ2-5	CASSSGPVETQYF	TGTGCCAGCAGCAGCGGCCCGGTGGAGACCCAGTACTTC
NA	TRBV7-2	NA	TRBJ1-2	CASSLVYGYTF	TGTGCCAGCAGCTTAGTATATGGCTACACCTTC
TRBD2	TRBV7-2	NA	TRBJ2-7	CASSFVASGGYEQYF	TGTGCCAGCAGCTTTGTTGCGAGCGGGGGCTACGAGCAGTACTTC
TRBD2	TRBV5-1	NA	TRBJ2-5	CASSGGGFQETQYF	TGCGCCAGCAGCGGGGGGGGGTTTCAAGAGACCCAGTACTTC
NA	TRBV7-6	few	TRBJ2-7	CASSLGRGPGNEQYF	TGTGCCAGCAGCTTAGGGAGGGGACCGGGGAACGAGCAGTACTTC
TRBD2	TRBV6-1	NA	TRBJ2-4	CASSEAGEGVKNIQYF	TGTGCCAGCAGTGAAGCGGGGGAGGGAGTCAAAAACATTCAGTACTTC
NA	TRBV2	NA	TRBJ1-2	CASSEAGALPANYGYTF	TGTGCCAGCAGTGAAGCAGGGGCCCTACCTGCTAACTATGGCTACACCTTC
TRBD2	TRBV5-4	NA	TRBJ2-7	CASSPRTSGSEQYF	TGTGCCAGCAGCCCCCGGACTAGCGGGAGCGAGCAGTACTTC
NA	TRBV27	NA	TRBJ1-1	CASSPSHRVVAFF	TGTGCCAGCAGTCCCTCTCACAGGGTAGTAGCTTTCTTT
TRBD1	TRBV19	NA	TRBJ2-7	CASRISIGTGGEQYF	TGTGCCAGTAGGATCTCAATCGGGACAGGGGGCGAGCAGTACTTC
NA	TRBV2	NA	TRBJ1-1	CASSTGIQTEAFF	TGTGCCAGCAGTACAGGTATTCAGACTGAAGCTTTCTTT